Below, 8 T cell receptor beta chains from the same sample are listed, as sequenced in a study of OX40 agonist ivuxolimab in advanced cancers. The method was immunoSEQ multiplex PCR; TCRdb's version includes in-frame clones alone and lacks a portion of them. The table lists about 89,000 clones, over 75% of them singletons. Material: CD4+ or CD8+ T cells sorted from blood, obtained in a trial of the OX40 agonist ivuxolimab. The receptor source for this set is an adult with an advanced solid tumor such as melanoma, head and neck, liver or kidney cancer.

The J gene is TRBJ1-2, the V gene TRBV15; possible D gene TRBD1, 6 bases. Per the germline V gene, CDR1 is LNHNV and CDR2 is YYDKDF (reference sequence). The CDR3 extends over 14 amino acids. V gave up 5 bases and J gave up 0 bases, with 10 bases separating them. The CDR3 is CATSSGQTNYGYTF. The CDR3 region has the DNA TGTGCCACCAGCTCAGGACAGACTAACTATGGCTACACCTTC.

The chain couples TRBV5-1 to TRBJ1-1; no firm D call. Germline values: CDR1 SGHRS, CDR2 YFSETQ. The CDR3 contains 12 residues. Trimming pared 2 bases from V and 5 bases from J, leaving 7 bases between. The CDR3 loop reads CASSLIGTEAFF. CDR3 nucleotides: TGCGCCAGCAGCTTAATCGGGACTGAAGCTTTCTTT.

The chain's CDR3 is CASSPGQGGTGNTIYF. The DNA for the CDR3 is TGTGCCAGCAGCCCCGGACAGGGAGGAACTGGAAACACCATATATTTT. The rearrangement joins TRBV5-8 to TRBJ1-3; 8 bases are shared with TRBD1. Germline V gene lookup returns CDR1 SGHTS and CDR2 YDEGEE. The CDR3 loop spans 16 amino acids. V lost 4 bases, J lost 2 bases, and 8 bases stayed unmatched.

The chain carries TRBV7-2 and TRBJ2-5; D is perhaps TRBD1 or TRBD2 (5 bases each). This CDR3 has 16 residues. The germline V and J ends were trimmed by 3 bases and 2 bases, with 16 bases remaining between them. The germline V gene encodes CDR1 SGHTA and CDR2 FQGNSA. CDR3 in amino acids: CASSLGVPRPQETQYF. The CDR3 DNA sequence: TGTGCCAGCAGCTTGGGGGTCCCTCGGCCGCAAGAGACCCAGTACTTC.

The chain carries TRBV19 and TRBJ2-2; TRBD1 or TRBD2 may be the D gene (5 bases each). V was shortened by 9 bases and J by 6 bases, with 23 bases between the two germline ends. CDR1 and CDR2 (germline): LNHDA, SQIVND (reference sequence). This CDR3 is 16 amino acids long. CDR3 residues: CASTRLGARVAGELFF. The CDR3 bases are TGTGCCAGCACTAGGTTAGGGGCGCGGGTCGCCGGGGAGCTGTTTTTT.

The genes are TRBV7-2 and TRBJ1-2; no definite D call. This CDR3 is built from 16 residues. The V gene lost 5 bases and the J gene lost 0 bases, with 16 bases spanning the gap. Looked up from germline, CDR1 is SGHTA and CDR2 is FQGNSA. CDR3 nucleotides: TGTGCCAGCAGCCCCGACTCTGGCGGGACTAACTATGGCTACACCTTC. Translated: CASSPDSGGTNYGYTF.

This clone was detected once. V usage is TRBV19 and J usage is TRBJ1-3; D not resolved. The CDR3 runs 14 residues. Trimming took off 6 bases at V and 4 bases at J, with 13 bases between the two ends. The germline V gene encodes CDR1 LNHDA and CDR2 SQIVND (reference sequence). CDR3 in DNA: TGTGCCAGTAGCCCCTTGGCCTCGGGAAACACCATATATTTT. Its translation is CASSPLASGNTIYF. The full variable domain, rest sourced from reference TRBV19 and TRBJ1-3, is DGGITQSPKYLFRKEGQNVTLSCEQNLNHDAMYWYRQDPGQGLRLIYYSQIVNDFQKGDIAEGYSVSREKKESFPLTVTSAQKNPTAFYLCASSPLASGNTIYFGEGSWLTVV.

This clone was picked up a small number of times. The chain links TRBV7-9 to TRBJ1-5; D is unresolved. The CDR3 sequence is 16 residues long. The V end lost 1 base, the J end lost 4 bases, and 14 bases lay between the germline ends. CDR1 is SEHNR and CDR2 is FQNEAQ in the germline V gene (reference sequence). CDR3 loop: CASSLGLAAFNQPQHF. In DNA, the CDR3 is TGTGCCAGCAGCTTAGGTTTGGCGGCTTTTAATCAGCCCCAGCATTTT. The entire variable domain, with the rest obtained from reference TRBV7-9 and TRBJ1-5, is as follows: DTGVSQNPRHKITKRGQNVTFRCDPISEHNRLYWYRQTLGQGPEFLTYFQNEAQLEKSRLLSDRFSAERPKGSFSTLEIQRTEQGDSAMYLCASSLGLAAFNQPQHFGDGTRLSIL.